Here is one TCR beta chain with its context. The trim removed 3 bases at V and 2 bases at J, leaving 6 bases unmatched. The length of the CDR3 is 14 residues. Germline-derived CDR1 and CDR2 are DFQATT and SNEGSKA (reference sequence). As originally analysed: Amplified reference gene primers provided the basis for estimating nucleated cell counts. Generated by immunoSEQ multiplex PCR, the TCRdb table keeps only in-frame clones and is missing some. V, J and clone size are those of that table, while D and trimming were read from the DNA. The repertoire consists of 150,000 to 250,000 clones, with more than 75% occurring once and the leading ten covering about 6.5%. The data originate from a study of blood T cell repertoires in COVID-19. Study information: Sources were T cells, B-cell-depleted T cells, or PBMCs; the material itself was cDNA or gDNA.

A Seattle source enrolled patients during active infection and followed them longitudinally. This sequence originates from a woman in her thirties or forties with COVID-19, enrolled during active disease. The sample consisted of peripheral blood. The V and J genes are TRBV20-1 and TRBJ1-2, with 7 bases aligning to TRBD1. The CDR3 DNA is TGCAGTGCTAGTTCATCAGGGGGGAACTATGGCTACACCTTC. This codes for CSASSSGGNYGYTF.